This T cell receptor beta chain was captured in a study of T cell responses to AZD1222 COVID-19 vaccine. Repertoires were generated with immunoSEQ multiplex PCR, while TCRdb's copy carries only in-frame clones and drops some. Found here are 120,000 or so clones, 92% of them singletons; the top ten hold 1.1%. CDR3 length equals 15 residues. Germline-derived CDR1 and CDR2 are MDHEN and SYDVKM. V lost 2 bases, J lost 2 bases, and 0 bases stayed unmatched. This TCR was recovered from an adult in good health. The chain recombines TRBV28 with TRBJ2-1; 10 nucleotides agree with TRBD2. Sequencing was performed on peripheral blood, taken on day 0 of AZD1222 vaccination. CDR3 protein: CASSLSGRAYNEQFF. Written as DNA, the CDR3 is TGTGCCAGCAGTTTAAGCGGGAGGGCCTACAATGAGCAGTTCTTC.